The T cell receptor (beta chain) described here comes from a study of tumor and adjacent non-tumor tissue in lung cancer. This sample's RNA came from whole unsorted tissue. Three rounds of nested PCR, following a modified ARM-PCR protocol, produced the TCRbeta library. TCRdb redid the calling of the multiplex PCR reads with MiXCR, one entry per CDR3 protein. This sample has 60,000 to 85,000 distinct CDR3 sequences, with 60% to 75% found just once. In the case of this clonotype: A read error may account for a junction end that differs from germline.

CDR1 and CDR2 from the germline V gene are MNHEY and SVGEGT. This CDR3 is 12 amino acids long. The sequence was collected from a man in his 60s with non-small cell lung cancer. The sequencing input was lung tumor tissue. The V call is TRBV6-2 or TRBV6-3, the J call TRBJ2-7; D is possibly TRBD1 (6 bases). The CDR3 DNA reads as TGTGTCAGCAGAACGACAGGTAGCGAGCAGTATTTC. Amino acid sequence: CVSRTTGSEQYF.